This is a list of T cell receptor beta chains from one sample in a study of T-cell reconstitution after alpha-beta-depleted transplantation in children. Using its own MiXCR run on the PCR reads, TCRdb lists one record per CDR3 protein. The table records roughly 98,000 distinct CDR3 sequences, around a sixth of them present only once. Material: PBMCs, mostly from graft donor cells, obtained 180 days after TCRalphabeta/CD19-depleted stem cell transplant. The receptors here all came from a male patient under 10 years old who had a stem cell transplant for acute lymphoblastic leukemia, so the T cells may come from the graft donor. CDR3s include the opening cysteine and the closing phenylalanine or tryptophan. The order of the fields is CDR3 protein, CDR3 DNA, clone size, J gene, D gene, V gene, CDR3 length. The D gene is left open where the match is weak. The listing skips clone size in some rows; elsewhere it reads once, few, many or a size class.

CDR3aa: CASSLFGSSLNEGQYF
CDR3nt: TGTGCCAGCAGTTTATTTGGCAGCTCCTTAAACGAGGGCCAGTACTTC
abundance: few
j_gene: TRBJ2-5
d_gene: .
v_gene: TRBV28
len: 16

CDR3aa: CASSLGRAGSTDTQYF
CDR3nt: TGTGCCAGCAGCTTAGGTCGGGCGGGTAGCACAGATACGCAGTATTTT
abundance: many
j_gene: TRBJ2-3
d_gene: .
v_gene: TRBV7-2
len: 16

CDR3aa: CASSQAPASGGTDTQYF
CDR3nt: TGCGCCAGCAGCCAAGCCCCGGCTAGCGGGGGAACAGATACGCAGTATTTT
abundance: few
j_gene: TRBJ2-3
d_gene: TRBD2
v_gene: TRBV4-1
len: 17

CDR3aa: CASSLADSLSSYEQYF
CDR3nt: TGTGCCAGCAGCTTAGCCGACAGCCTTAGCTCCTACGAGCAGTACTTC
abundance: many
j_gene: TRBJ2-7
d_gene: .
v_gene: TRBV7-2
len: 16

CDR3aa: CASSRLLYNEQFF
CDR3nt: TGTGCCAGCAGCCGACTTCTCTACAATGAGCAGTTCTTC
abundance: .
j_gene: TRBJ2-1
d_gene: .
v_gene: TRBV6-1
len: 13

CDR3aa: CASSLKAGELFF
CDR3nt: TGTGCCAGCAGCTTAAAAGCGGGGGAGCTGTTTTTT
abundance: few
j_gene: TRBJ2-2
d_gene: .
v_gene: TRBV7-9
len: 12

CDR3aa: CNASGRTGTDTQYF
CDR3nt: TGCAATGCTAGCGGACGGACCGGCACAGATACGCAGTATTTT
abundance: .
j_gene: TRBJ2-3
d_gene: TRBD2
v_gene: TRBV20-1
len: 14

CDR3aa: CASGTSGRTDTQYF
CDR3nt: TGTGCCAGCGGGACTAGCGGCCGCACAGATACGCAGTATTTT
abundance: medium-sized
j_gene: TRBJ2-3
d_gene: TRBD2
v_gene: TRBV11-2
len: 14

CDR3aa: CASRDTGGGTEAFF
CDR3nt: TGTGCCAGCAGAGACACAGGGGGGGGCACTGAAGCTTTCTTT
abundance: .
j_gene: TRBJ1-1
d_gene: TRBD1
v_gene: TRBV12-3/TRBV12-4
len: 14

CDR3aa: CATGGRQGMAYNEQFF
CDR3nt: TGTGCCACTGGGGGCCGACAGGGGATGGCCTACAATGAGCAGTTCTTC
abundance: few
j_gene: TRBJ2-1
d_gene: TRBD1
v_gene: TRBV24-1
len: 16